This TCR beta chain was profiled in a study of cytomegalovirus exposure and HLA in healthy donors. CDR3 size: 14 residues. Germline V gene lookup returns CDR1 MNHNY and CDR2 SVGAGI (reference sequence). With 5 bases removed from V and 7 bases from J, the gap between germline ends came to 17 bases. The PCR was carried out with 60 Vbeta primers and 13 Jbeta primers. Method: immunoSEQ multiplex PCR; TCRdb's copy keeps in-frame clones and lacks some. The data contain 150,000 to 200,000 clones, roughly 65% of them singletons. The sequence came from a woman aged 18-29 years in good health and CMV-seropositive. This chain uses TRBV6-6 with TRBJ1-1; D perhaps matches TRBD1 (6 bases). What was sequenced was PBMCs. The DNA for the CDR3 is TGTGCCAGCAGTACTAACATCGGACAGTTTGAAGCTTTCTTT. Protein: CASSTNIGQFEAFF.